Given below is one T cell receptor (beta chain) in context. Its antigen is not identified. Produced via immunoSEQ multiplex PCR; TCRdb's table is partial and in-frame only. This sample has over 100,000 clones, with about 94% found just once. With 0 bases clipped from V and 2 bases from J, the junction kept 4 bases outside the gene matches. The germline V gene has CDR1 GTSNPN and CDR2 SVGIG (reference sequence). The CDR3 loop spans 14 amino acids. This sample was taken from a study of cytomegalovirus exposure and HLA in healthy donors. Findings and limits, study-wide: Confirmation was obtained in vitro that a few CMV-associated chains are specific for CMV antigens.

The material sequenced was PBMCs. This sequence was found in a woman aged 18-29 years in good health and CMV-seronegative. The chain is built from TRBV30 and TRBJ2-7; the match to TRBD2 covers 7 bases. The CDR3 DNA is TGTGCCTGGAGTGTCGGCGGGAGCGCCTACGAGCAGTACTTC. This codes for CAWSVGGSAYEQYF.